Below, 8 T cell receptor beta chains from the same sample are listed, as sequenced in a study of OX40 agonist ivuxolimab in advanced cancers. TCRdb's copy holds only in-frame clones and misses some; the assay was immunoSEQ multiplex PCR. Of under 150,000 clones in the sample, about 93% were seen once. The source material was CD4+ or CD8+ T cells sorted from blood, sampled in a trial of the OX40 agonist ivuxolimab. Source of these receptors: an adult with an advanced solid tumor such as melanoma, head and neck, liver or kidney cancer.

V is TRBV28 and J is TRBJ2-1; D possibly corresponds to TRBD1 (7 bases). Trimming shortened V by 5 bases and J by 7 bases, and 15 bases separated the two germline ends. The CDR3 sequence is 14 residues long. Germline V gene lookup returns CDR1 MDHEN and CDR2 SYDVKM. The CDR3 nucleotides are TGTGCCAGCAGTCCGGGGGACAGACGGAATGAGCAGTTCTTC. It encodes CASSPGDRRNEQFF.

The V gene is TRBV28, the J gene TRBJ2-7; 11 nucleotides line up with TRBD2. The ends lost 8 bases at V and 0 bases at J; junction bases unmatched: 12. Looked up from germline, CDR1 is MDHEN and CDR2 is SYDVKM. This CDR3 has 17 residues. The CDR3 loop is CASQYTLAGGSSYEQYF. CDR3 sequence (DNA): TGTGCCAGCCAATATACCCTAGCGGGAGGCAGCTCCTACGAGCAGTACTTC.

This chain uses TRBV11-2 with TRBJ1-6, with TRBD1 identical over 7 bases. Trimming cost V 0 bases and J 7 bases; bases outside gene matches: 3. CDR1 is SGHAT and CDR2 is FQNNGV in the germline V gene. The length of the CDR3 is 15 residues. This CDR3 is CASSLDPTGNSPLHF. CDR3 DNA sequence: TGTGCCAGCAGCTTAGATCCGACAGGGAATTCACCCCTCCACTTT.

V gene TRBV7-2 combines with J gene TRBJ2-5; tentative D call: TRBD2 (6 bases). The J call may be faulty, since TRBJ2-7 better matches the DNA end. The CDR3 has 13 residues. Germline lookup yields CDR1 SGHTA and CDR2 FQGNSA. DNA of the CDR3: TGTGCCAGCAGCACCTACCAGGGAGGCGAGCAGTACTTC. Its translation is CASSTYQGGEQYF.

The rearrangement joins TRBV6-1 to TRBJ2-7; 9 nucleotides align to TRBD1. Germline CDR1 MNHNS, CDR2 SASEGT. V lost 4 bases to trimming and J lost 0 bases; unmatched junction nucleotides: 4. This CDR3 region has 15 residues. CDR3 in amino acids: CASSGGTGSSYEQYF. The DNA for the CDR3 is TGTGCCAGCAGTGGGGGGACAGGGAGCTCCTACGAGCAGTACTTC.

J is TRBJ2-5 and V is TRBV7-2; 7 bases are a match to TRBD2. The DNA end lines up better with TRBJ2-7; the J call may be wrong. The V gene's germline CDR1 is SGHTA and CDR2 FQGNSA. This CDR3 spans 14 amino acids. The CDR3 DNA reads as TGTGCCAGCAGCGCTTATAGCGGGCCCTACGAGCAGTACTTC. Encoded protein: CASSAYSGPYEQYF.

The V call is TRBV28, the J call TRBJ2-7; D may be TRBD1 or TRBD2 (6 bases each). Trimming took 3 bases from V and 3 from J, leaving 12 bases between them. The CDR3 is 14 residues long. Germline V lookup: CDR1 MDHEN, CDR2 SYDVKM. Here the CDR3 reads CASSLEGGIYEQYF. The CDR3 DNA follows: TGTGCCAGCAGTTTGGAGGGGGGAATCTACGAGCAGTACTTC.

The V call is TRBV6-1, the J call TRBJ2-7; D is perhaps TRBD2 (5 bases). Deletions cut 7 bases from V and 2 bases from J, with 12 bases between. The CDR3 extends over 13 amino acids. Germline V gene lookup returns CDR1 MNHNS and CDR2 SASEGT. The CDR3 DNA reads as TGTGCCAGCACCGAGACGGGGACCTACGAGCAGTACTTC. Encoded protein: CASTETGTYEQYF.